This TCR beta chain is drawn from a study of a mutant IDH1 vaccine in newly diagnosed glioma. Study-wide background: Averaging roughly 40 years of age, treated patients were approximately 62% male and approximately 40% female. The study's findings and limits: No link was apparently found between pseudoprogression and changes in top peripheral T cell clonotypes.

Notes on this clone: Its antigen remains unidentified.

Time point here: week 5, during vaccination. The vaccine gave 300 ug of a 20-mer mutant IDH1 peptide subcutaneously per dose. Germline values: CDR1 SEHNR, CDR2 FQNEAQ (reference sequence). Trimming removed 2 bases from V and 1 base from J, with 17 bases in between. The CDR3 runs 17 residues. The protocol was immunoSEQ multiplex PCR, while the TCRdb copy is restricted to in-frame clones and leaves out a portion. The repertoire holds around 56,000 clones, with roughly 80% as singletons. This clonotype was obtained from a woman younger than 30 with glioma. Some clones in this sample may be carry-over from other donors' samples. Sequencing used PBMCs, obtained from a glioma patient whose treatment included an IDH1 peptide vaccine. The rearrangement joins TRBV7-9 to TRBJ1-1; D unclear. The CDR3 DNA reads TGTGCCAGCAGCTTAACCGGGTTCAATCTCAGGAACACTGAAGCTTTCTTT. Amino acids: CASSLTGFNLRNTEAFF.